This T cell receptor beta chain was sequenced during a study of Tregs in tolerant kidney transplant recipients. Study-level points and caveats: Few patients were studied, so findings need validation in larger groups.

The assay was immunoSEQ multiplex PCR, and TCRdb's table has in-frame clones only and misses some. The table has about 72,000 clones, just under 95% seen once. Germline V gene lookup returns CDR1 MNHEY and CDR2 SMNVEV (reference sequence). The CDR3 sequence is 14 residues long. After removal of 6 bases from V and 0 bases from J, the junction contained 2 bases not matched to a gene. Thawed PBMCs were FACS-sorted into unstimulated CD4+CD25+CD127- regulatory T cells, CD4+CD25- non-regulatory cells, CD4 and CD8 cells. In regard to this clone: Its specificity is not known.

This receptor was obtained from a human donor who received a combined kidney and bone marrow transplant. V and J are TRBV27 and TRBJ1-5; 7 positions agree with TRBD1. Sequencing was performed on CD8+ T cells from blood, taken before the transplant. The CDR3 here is CASSHRGSNQPQHF. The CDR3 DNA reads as TGTGCCAGCAGCCACAGGGGTAGCAATCAGCCCCAGCATTTT.